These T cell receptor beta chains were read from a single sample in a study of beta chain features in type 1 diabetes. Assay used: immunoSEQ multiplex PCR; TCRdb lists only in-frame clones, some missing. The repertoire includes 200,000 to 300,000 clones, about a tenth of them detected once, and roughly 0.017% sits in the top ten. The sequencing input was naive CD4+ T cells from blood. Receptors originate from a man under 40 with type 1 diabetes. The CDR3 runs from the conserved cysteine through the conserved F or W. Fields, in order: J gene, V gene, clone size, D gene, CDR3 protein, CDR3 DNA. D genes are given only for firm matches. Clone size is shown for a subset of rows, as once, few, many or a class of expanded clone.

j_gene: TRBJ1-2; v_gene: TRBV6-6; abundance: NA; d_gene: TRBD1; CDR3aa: CASSTPGQGESGGYTF; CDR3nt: TGTGCCAGCAGTACGCCGGGACAGGGAGAATCGGGCGGCTACACCTTC
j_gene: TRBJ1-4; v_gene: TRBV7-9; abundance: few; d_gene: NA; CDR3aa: CASSLWGGMEKLFF; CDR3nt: TGTGCCAGCAGCTTATGGGGGGGAATGGAAAAACTGTTTTTT
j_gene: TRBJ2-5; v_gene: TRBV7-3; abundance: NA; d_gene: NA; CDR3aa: CASSLSTGWGETQYF; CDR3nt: TGTGCCAGCAGCTTAAGTACAGGGTGGGGAGAGACCCAGTACTTC
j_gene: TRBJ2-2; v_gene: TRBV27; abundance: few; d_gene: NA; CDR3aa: CASSFFTGTGELFF; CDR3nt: TGTGCCAGCAGTTTCTTCACAGGGACCGGGGAGCTGTTTTTT
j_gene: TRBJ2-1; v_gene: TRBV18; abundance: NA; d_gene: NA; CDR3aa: CASSPTETYNEQFF; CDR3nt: TGTGCCAGCTCACCTACAGAAACCTACAATGAGCAGTTCTTC
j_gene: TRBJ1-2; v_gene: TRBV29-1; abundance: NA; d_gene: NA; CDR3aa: CSDGALGYTF; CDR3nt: TGCAGCGATGGGGCCCTTGGCTACACCTTC
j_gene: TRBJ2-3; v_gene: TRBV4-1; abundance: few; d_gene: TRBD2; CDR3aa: CASRLSGAADTQYF; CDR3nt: TGCGCCAGCAGACTAAGCGGGGCGGCAGATACGCAGTATTTT
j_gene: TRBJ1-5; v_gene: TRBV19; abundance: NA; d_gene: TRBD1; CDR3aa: CASSPGTGGRNQPQHF; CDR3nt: TGTGCCAGTAGTCCCGGGACAGGGGGCCGCAATCAGCCCCAGCATTTT
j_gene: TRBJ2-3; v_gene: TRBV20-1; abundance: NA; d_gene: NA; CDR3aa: CSARGSEPTYF; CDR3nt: TGCAGTGCTAGGGGGAGCGAACCGACGTATTTT
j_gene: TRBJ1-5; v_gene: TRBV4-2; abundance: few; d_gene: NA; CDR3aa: CASSQGTGSNQPQHF; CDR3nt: TGTGCCAGCAGCCAAGGTACAGGGAGCAATCAGCCCCAGCATTTT
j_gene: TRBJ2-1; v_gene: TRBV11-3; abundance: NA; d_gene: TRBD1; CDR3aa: CASQQGYYNEQFF; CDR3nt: TGTGCCAGTCAACAGGGGTACTACAATGAGCAGTTCTTC
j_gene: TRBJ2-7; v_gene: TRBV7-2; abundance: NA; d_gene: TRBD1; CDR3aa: CASRRGQGGYEQYF; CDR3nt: TGTGCCAGCAGGAGGGGACAGGGGGGCTACGAGCAGTACTTC
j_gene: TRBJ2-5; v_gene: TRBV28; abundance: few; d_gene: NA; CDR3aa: CASSPAGAGVKTQYF; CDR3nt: TGTGCCAGCAGTCCCGCAGGGGCAGGGGTCAAGACCCAGTACTTC
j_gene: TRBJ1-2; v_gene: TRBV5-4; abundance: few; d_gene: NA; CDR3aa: CASSLRAGAGYTF; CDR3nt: TGTGCCAGCAGCTTGAGAGCGGGGGCTGGCTACACCTTC
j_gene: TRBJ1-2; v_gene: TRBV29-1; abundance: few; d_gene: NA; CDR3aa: CSVVPRVGYGYTF; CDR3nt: TGCAGCGTTGTCCCCAGGGTGGGCTATGGCTACACCTTC
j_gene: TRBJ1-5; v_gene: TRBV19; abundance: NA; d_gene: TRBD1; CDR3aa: CASSRTGGFSQPQHF; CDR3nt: TGTGCCAGTAGCCGGACAGGAGGGTTTAGTCAGCCCCAGCATTTT
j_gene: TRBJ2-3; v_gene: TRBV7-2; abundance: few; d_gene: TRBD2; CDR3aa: CASSWAGVSTDTQYF; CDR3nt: TGTGCCAGCAGCTGGGCGGGGGTGAGCACAGATACGCAGTATTTT
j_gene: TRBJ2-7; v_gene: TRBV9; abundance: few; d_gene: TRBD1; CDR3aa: CASSVQGAEVNEQYF; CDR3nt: TGTGCCAGCAGCGTACAGGGGGCCGAGGTGAACGAGCAGTACTTC
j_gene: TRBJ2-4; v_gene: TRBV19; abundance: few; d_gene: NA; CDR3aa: CASSIALGMGGNIQYF; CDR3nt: TGTGCCAGTAGTATAGCACTAGGCATGGGAGGAAACATTCAGTACTTC
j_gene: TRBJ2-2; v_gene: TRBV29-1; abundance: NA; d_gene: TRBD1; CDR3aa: CSGGQGNTGELFF; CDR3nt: TGCAGCGGGGGACAGGGGAACACCGGGGAGCTGTTTTTT
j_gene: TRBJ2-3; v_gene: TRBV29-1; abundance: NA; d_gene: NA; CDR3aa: CSVERGGTDTQYF; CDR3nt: TGCAGCGTTGAAAGGGGTGGCACAGATACGCAGTATTTT
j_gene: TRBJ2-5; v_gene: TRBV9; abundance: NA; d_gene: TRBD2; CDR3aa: CASSVAMGGQETQYF; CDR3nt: TGTGCCAGCAGCGTAGCCATGGGGGGGCAAGAGACCCAGTACTTC
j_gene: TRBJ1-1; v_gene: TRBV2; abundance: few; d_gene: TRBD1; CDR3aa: CASSGGTARANTEAFF; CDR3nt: TGTGCCAGCAGTGGGGGGACAGCCCGGGCGAACACTGAAGCTTTCTTT
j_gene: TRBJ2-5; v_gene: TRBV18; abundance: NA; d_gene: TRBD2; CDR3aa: CASSPLAGEGETQYF; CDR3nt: TGTGCCAGCTCACCACTAGCGGGGGAAGGAGAGACCCAGTACTTC
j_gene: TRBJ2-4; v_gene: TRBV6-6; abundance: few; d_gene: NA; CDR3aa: CASSPRGVGVGQYF; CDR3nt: TGTGCCAGCAGTCCCCGCGGGGTGGGGGTCGGACAGTACTTC
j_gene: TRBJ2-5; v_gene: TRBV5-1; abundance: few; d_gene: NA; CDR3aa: CASSFYGGPEETQYF; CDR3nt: TGCGCCAGCAGCTTTTACGGGGGGCCTGAAGAGACCCAGTACTTC
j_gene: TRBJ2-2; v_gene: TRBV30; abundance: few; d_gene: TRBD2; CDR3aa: CAWGTSYSGELFF; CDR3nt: TGTGCCTGGGGGACTAGCTACAGCGGGGAGCTGTTTTTT
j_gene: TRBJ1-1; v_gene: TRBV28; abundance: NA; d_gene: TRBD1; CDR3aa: CASSYRGRTEAFF; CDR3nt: TGTGCCAGCAGTTACAGGGGGCGTACTGAAGCTTTCTTT
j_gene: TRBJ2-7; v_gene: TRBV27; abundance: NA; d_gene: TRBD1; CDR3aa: CASRDRVDEQYF; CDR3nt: TGTGCCAGCAGGGACAGGGTAGACGAGCAGTACTTC
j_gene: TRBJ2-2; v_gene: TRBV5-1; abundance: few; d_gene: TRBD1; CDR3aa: CASSDTGGDPELFF; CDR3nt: TGCGCCAGCAGCGACACAGGGGGCGATCCGGAGCTGTTTTTT
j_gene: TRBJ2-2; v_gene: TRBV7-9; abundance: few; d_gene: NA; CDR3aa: CASSLASHNTGELFF; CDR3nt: TGTGCCAGCAGCTTAGCGTCACATAACACCGGGGAGCTGTTTTTT
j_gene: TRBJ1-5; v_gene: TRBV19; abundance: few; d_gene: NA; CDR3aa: CASSMRQGYQPQHF; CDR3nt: TGTGCCAGTAGTATGAGGCAGGGATATCAGCCCCAGCATTTT
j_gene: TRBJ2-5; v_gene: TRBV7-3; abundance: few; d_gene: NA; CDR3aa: CASSFGAGQETQYF; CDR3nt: TGTGCCAGCAGCTTCGGGGCGGGGCAAGAGACCCAGTACTTC
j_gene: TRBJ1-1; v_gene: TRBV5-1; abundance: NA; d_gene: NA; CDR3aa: CASSPSGHADEAFF; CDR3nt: TGCGCCAGCAGCCCGTCGGGACACGCCGATGAAGCTTTCTTT
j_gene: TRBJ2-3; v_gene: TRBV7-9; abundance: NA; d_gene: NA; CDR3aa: CASSFGSSDTQYF; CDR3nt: TGTGCCAGCAGCTTCGGTTCTTCGGATACGCAGTATTTT
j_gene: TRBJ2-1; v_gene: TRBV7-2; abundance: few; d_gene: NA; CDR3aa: CASSPRNEQFF; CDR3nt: TGTGCCAGCAGTCCCAGGAATGAGCAGTTCTTC
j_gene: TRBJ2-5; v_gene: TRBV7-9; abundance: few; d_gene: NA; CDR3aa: CASSFSETQYF; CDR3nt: TGTGCCAGCAGCTTCTCAGAGACCCAGTACTTC
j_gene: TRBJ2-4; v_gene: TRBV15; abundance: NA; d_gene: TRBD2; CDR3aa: CATSRERAGVSVAKNIQYF; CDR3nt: TGTGCCACCAGCAGAGAGCGAGCGGGGGTTTCAGTAGCCAAAAACATTCAGTACTTC
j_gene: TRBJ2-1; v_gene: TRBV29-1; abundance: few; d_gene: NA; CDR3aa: CSVGGRAARPYNEQFF; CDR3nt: TGCAGCGTGGGGGGGCGGGCAGCTAGGCCCTACAATGAGCAGTTCTTC
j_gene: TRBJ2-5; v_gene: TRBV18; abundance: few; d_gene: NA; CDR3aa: CASCHHGTVQETQYF; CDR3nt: TGTGCCAGCTGTCACCACGGCACAGTCCAAGAGACCCAGTACTTC
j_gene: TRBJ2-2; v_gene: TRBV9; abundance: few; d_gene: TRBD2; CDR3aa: CASSVELAGTGELFF; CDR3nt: TGTGCCAGCAGCGTAGAGCTAGCGGGGACCGGGGAGCTGTTTTTT
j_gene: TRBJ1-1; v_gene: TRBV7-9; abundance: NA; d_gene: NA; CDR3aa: CASSLWGGPTEAFF; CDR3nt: TGTGCCAGCAGCTTGTGGGGGGGGCCCACTGAAGCTTTCTTT
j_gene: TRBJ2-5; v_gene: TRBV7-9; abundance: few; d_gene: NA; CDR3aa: CASSLLTGRVTQYF; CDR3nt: TGTGCCAGCAGCTTATTAACAGGGCGGGTGACCCAGTACTTC
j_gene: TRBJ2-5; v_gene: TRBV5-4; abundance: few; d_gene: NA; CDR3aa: CASSWGRGETQYF; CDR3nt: TGTGCCAGCAGCTGGGGGCGCGGGGAGACCCAGTACTTC
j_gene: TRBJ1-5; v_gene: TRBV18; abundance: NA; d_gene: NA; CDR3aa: CASSPGYSNQPQHF; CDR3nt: TGTGCCAGCTCACCCGGGTATAGCAATCAGCCCCAGCATTTT
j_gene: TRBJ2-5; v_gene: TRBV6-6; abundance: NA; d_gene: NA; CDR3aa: CASSYGHGAYQETQYF; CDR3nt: TGTGCCAGCAGTTACGGACACGGAGCTTATCAAGAGACCCAGTACTTC
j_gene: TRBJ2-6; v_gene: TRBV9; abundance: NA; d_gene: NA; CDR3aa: CASSVGGGQKPGANVLTF; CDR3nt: TGTGCCAGCAGCGTAGGGGGGGGACAAAAACCTGGGGCCAACGTCCTGACTTTC
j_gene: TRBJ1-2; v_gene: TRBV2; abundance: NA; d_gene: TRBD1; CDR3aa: CASRDRGPGYTF; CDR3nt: TGTGCCAGCAGGGACAGGGGGCCTGGCTACACCTTC
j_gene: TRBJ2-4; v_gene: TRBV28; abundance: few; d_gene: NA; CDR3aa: CASSSAVNIQYF; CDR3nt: TGTGCCAGCAGCTCCGCGGTGAACATTCAGTACTTC
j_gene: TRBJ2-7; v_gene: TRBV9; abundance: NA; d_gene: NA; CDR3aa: CASSVAAGTSYEQYF; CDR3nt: TGTGCCAGCAGCGTAGCGGCGGGGACCTCCTACGAGCAGTACTTC
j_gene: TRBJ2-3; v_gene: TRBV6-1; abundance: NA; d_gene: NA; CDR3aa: CASRAQGTDTQYF; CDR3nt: TGTGCCAGCAGAGCCCAGGGGACAGATACGCAGTATTTT